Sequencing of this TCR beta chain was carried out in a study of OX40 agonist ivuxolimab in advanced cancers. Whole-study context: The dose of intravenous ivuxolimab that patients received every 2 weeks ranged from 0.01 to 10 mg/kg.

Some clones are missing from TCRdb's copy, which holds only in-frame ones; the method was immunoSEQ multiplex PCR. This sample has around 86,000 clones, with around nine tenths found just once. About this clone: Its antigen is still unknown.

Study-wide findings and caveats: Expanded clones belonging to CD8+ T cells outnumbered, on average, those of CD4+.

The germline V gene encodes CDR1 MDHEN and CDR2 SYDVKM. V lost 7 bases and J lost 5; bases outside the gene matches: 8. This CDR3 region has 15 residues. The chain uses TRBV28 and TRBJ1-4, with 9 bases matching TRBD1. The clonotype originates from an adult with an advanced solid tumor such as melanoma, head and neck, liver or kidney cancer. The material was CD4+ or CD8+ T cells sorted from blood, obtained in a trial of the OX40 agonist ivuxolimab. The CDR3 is CASTTGGTGNEKLFF. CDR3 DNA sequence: TGTGCCAGCACCACGGGAGGGACAGGGAATGAAAAACTGTTTTTT.